The rows below give T cell receptor beta chains drawn from one sample of a study of T cell repertoires in cytomegalovirus infection. Each CDR3 protein is one row after TCRdb ran MiXCR on the reads. The table includes 200,000 to 300,000 distinct CDR3 sequences, roughly an eighth detected once. Sequences were obtained from PBMCs. These TCRs come from a human donor in good health (CMV status not recorded). Some clones in this sample may be carry-over from other donors' samples. Both conserved end residues are part of each CDR3. D genes are given only for firm matches. A row's size may be missing; if present it is once, few, many or a size class.

clone_size j_call d_call v_call cdr3_aa cdr3_nt
- TRBJ2-1 TRBD2 TRBV20-1 CSATIAGHGRDEQFF TGCAGTGCTACTATAGCGGGTCACGGCCGGGATGAGCAGTTCTTC
- TRBJ2-2 - TRBV20-1 CSARSGPSGTGELFF TGCAGTGCTAGATCTGGTCCCAGTGGAACCGGGGAGCTGTTTTTT
many TRBJ2-7 - TRBV7-2 CASSFGGGPRSYEQYF TGTGCCAGCAGCTTTGGAGGGGGGCCGCGCTCCTACGAGCAGTACTTC
few TRBJ2-7 - TRBV20-1 CSAPPQGKGSYEQYF TGCAGTGCCCCGCCACAGGGAAAAGGCTCCTACGAGCAGTACTTC
- TRBJ2-7 TRBD2 TRBV7-2 CASSWYLAGGGYEQYF TGTGCCAGCAGCTGGTACCTAGCGGGGGGGGGTTACGAGCAGTACTTC
- TRBJ2-5 - TRBV20-1 CSARDESPETQYF TGCAGTGCTAGAGATGAATCGCCAGAGACCCAGTACTTC
- TRBJ2-7 - TRBV28 CASRSGLLEQYF TGTGCCAGCAGGTCAGGACTTCTCGAGCAGTACTTC
few TRBJ2-2 - TRBV7-2 CASSFDPYTGELFF TGTGCCAGCAGCTTCGATCCCTACACCGGGGAGCTGTTTTTT
few TRBJ1-3 - TRBV20-1 CSARGLSGNTIYF TGCAGTGCTAGGGGCCTCTCTGGAAACACCATATATTTT
- TRBJ2-1 - TRBV28 CASSFQNLPGTHVYNEQFF TGTGCCAGCAGTTTTCAGAACCTACCCGGGACCCATGTTTACAATGAGCAGTTCTTC
many TRBJ1-5 - TRBV7-6 CASSARDGSNQPQHF TGTGCCAGCAGCGCCCGGGACGGAAGCAATCAGCCCCAGCATTTT
many TRBJ2-3 - TRBV20-1 CSARSEDYNTDTQYF TGCAGTGCTAGATCCGAGGACTACAACACAGATACGCAGTATTTT
- TRBJ1-6 - TRBV6-1 CASSERLRDSPLHF TGTGCCAGCAGTGAACGCTTGCGGGATTCACCCCTCCACTTT
few TRBJ2-4 TRBD2 TRBV6-5 CASSYSRGGRGNIQYF TGTGCCAGCAGTTACTCGCGGGGGGGCCGGGGAAACATTCAGTACTTC
many TRBJ1-4 TRBD1 TRBV7-9 CASSLISGQEKRDEKLFF TGTGCCAGCAGCTTAATATCGGGACAGGAAAAGAGGGATGAAAAACTGTTTTTT
few TRBJ2-2 TRBD1 TRBV6-6 CASRETGATGELFF TGTGCCAGCAGAGAGACAGGGGCCACCGGGGAGCTGTTTTTT
many TRBJ1-1 - TRBV7-2 CASSQGGGPNTEAFF TGTGCCAGCAGCCAAGGGGGAGGCCCGAACACTGAAGCTTTCTTT
- TRBJ2-5 - TRBV20-1 CSASPEQETQYF TGCAGTGCTAGTCCAGAACAAGAGACCCAGTACTTC
many TRBJ1-5 - TRBV5-1 CASSRTGGTEQPQHF TGCGCCAGCAGCCGGACGGGGGGGACTGAGCAGCCCCAGCATTTT
many TRBJ2-7 TRBD2 TRBV7-2 CASSDKWTSGNEQYF TGTGCCAGCAGCGATAAGTGGACTAGTGGCAACGAGCAGTACTTC
few TRBJ2-3 - TRBV7-3 CASSLGKSTDTQYF TGTGCCAGCAGCTTGGGCAAAAGCACAGATACGCAGTATTTT
many TRBJ2-5 - TRBV7-3 CASSPTGREETQYF TGTGCCAGCAGCCCGACAGGGCGGGAGGAGACCCAGTACTTC
many TRBJ2-3 TRBD1 TRBV12-3/TRBV12-4 CASRGQGYTDTQYF TGTGCCAGCAGAGGACAGGGTTATACAGATACGCAGTATTTT
few TRBJ2-5 - TRBV12-3/TRBV12-4 CASSREGREGVETQYF TGTGCCAGCAGTAGAGAGGGGCGGGAAGGGGTAGAGACCCAGTACTTC
many TRBJ2-1 TRBD1 TRBV7-2 CASSTPTTGATQYNEQFF TGTGCCAGCAGCACCCCGACTACAGGGGCTACTCAATACAATGAGCAGTTCTTC
many TRBJ1-2 - TRBV11-2 CASSTWPEGYGYTF TGTGCCAGCAGCACATGGCCTGAGGGGTATGGCTACACCTTC
many TRBJ2-5 - TRBV20-1 CSAIFGVLEETQYF TGCAGTGCTATCTTCGGGGTTCTGGAGGAGACCCAGTACTTC
- TRBJ1-5 - TRBV12-3/TRBV12-4 CASSSGEYSNQPQHF TGTGCCAGCTCATCGGGGGAGTATAGCAATCAGCCCCAGCATTTT
- TRBJ2-1 TRBD2 TRBV27 CASMGLGTSDYNEQFF TGTGCCAGCATGGGCTTAGGGACTAGCGATTACAATGAGCAGTTCTTC
many TRBJ2-5 TRBD1 TRBV7-3 CASSRGQGGQETQYF TGTGCCAGCAGCCGGGGACAGGGCGGGCAAGAGACCCAGTACTTC
many TRBJ2-2 - TRBV7-8 CASSLEGSGELFF TGTGCCAGCAGCTTAGAGGGGTCCGGGGAGCTGTTTTTT
- TRBJ1-1 - TRBV9 CASNRAASNTEAFF TGTGCCAGCAACCGGGCCGCCTCCAACACTGAAGCTTTCTTT
- TRBJ2-7 - TRBV12-3/TRBV12-4 CASTLRENYEQYF TGTGCCAGCACCCTTCGGGAGAACTACGAGCAGTACTTC
many TRBJ2-3 TRBD2 TRBV14 CASSPPSGHTLADTQYF TGTGCCAGCAGCCCTCCTAGCGGGCATACTTTAGCAGATACGCAGTATTTT
many TRBJ2-1 - TRBV24-1 CATSDLSGVGTYNEQFF TGTGCCACCAGTGATTTATCCGGGGTGGGTACCTACAATGAGCAGTTCTTC
many TRBJ1-2 TRBD1 TRBV6-6 CASSYSRPGGPPGYTF TGTGCCAGCAGTTACTCCCGTCCAGGGGGCCCCCCTGGCTACACCTTC
many TRBJ2-3 - TRBV4-3 CASSQDGRPSMQYF TGCGCCAGCAGCCAAGATGGGCGTCCCTCCATGCAGTATTTT
- TRBJ1-5 - TRBV9 CASSVDRTPNQPQHF TGTGCCAGCAGCGTAGATAGGACACCTAATCAGCCCCAGCATTTT
many TRBJ2-7 - TRBV28 CASSFAFPATKSYEQYF TGTGCCAGCAGTTTCGCCTTCCCGGCGACGAAGAGCTACGAGCAGTACTTC
few TRBJ2-2 TRBD1 TRBV10-3 CAISDGTGDAGELFF TGTGCCATCAGTGATGGGACAGGGGACGCCGGGGAGCTGTTTTTT
few TRBJ1-5 - TRBV25-1 CASSAGFGQPQHF TGTGCCAGCAGTGCAGGGTTTGGGCAGCCCCAGCATTTT
few TRBJ2-5 TRBD2 TRBV19 CASSTGGTGAETQYF TGTGCCAGTAGTACGGGGGGGACCGGGGCTGAGACCCAGTACTTC